Reported below is one T cell receptor (beta chain). Its antigen is unidentified. The CDR3 spans 16 residues. Germline CDR1 SNHLY, CDR2 FYNNEI. V lost 3 bases to trimming and J lost 0 bases, with 14 bases between them. Time point given: newly diagnosed, previously untreated cHL patient sample. The study purified CD4+ T cells from thawed PBMCs using magnetic negative selection. As a comparison, the study used PBMCs from newly diagnosed, untreated classical Hodgkin lymphoma. This sample was taken from a study of PD-1 blockade in classical Hodgkin lymphoma. The data were produced by immunoSEQ multiplex PCR, yet TCRdb's version contains in-frame clones alone and is incomplete. There are 20,000 to 25,000 clones in the sample; 90% occur only once, and about 0.41% lies in the top ten. Notes on the study in general: Diminished baseline TCR diversity has been reported in newly diagnosed patients relative to healthy donors. Prior therapy or disease activity may underlie the repertoire differences, whose causes remain undefined.

The sequenced sample was CD4+ T cells from blood. The source of this sequence is a human donor with classical Hodgkin lymphoma. The chain links TRBV2 to TRBJ1-1; a possible D gene is TRBD1 (6 bases). CDR3 bases: TGTGCCAGCAGTGATTACAGGGAGGGAATGAACACTGAAGCTTTCTTT. It yields the protein CASSDYREGMNTEAFF.